These 20 T cell receptor beta chains share one sample of origin, sequenced in a study of blood T cell repertoires in COVID-19. Sequencing used immunoSEQ multiplex PCR; TCRdb keeps in-frame clones, though not all of them. Of fewer than 110,000 clones in the sample, 88% were seen once. Sequencing was done on a sample of peripheral blood. The receptors derive from a human donor in a cohort sampled during active COVID-19.

This clone was seen only once. This chain joins TRBV18 and TRBJ2-2; tentative D call: TRBD1 (5 bases). V was trimmed by 3 bases and J by 1 base, leaving 9 bases between them. The germline gives CDR1 KGHSH, CDR2 LQKENI. This CDR3 region has 15 residues. CDR3 nucleotide sequence: TGTGCCAGCTCACCCCGACAGCTGAACACCGGGGAGCTGTTTTTT. The encoded protein is CASSPRQLNTGELFF.

The CDR3 bases are TGTGCCAGCAGCGAACAGAGCTCCTACAATGAGCAGTTCTTC. Its protein is CASSEQSSYNEQFF. This chain links TRBV9 with TRBJ2-1; no reliable D call. Germline V gene sequence: CDR1 SGDLS, CDR2 YYNGEE. This CDR3 has 14 residues. V was pared by 3 bases and J by 0 bases, with 7 bases between.

V and J are TRBV29-1 and TRBJ1-5; 8 nucleotides align to TRBD1. This CDR3 is built from 13 residues. V dropped 4 bases and J dropped 6; count of bases not matched to a gene: 5. The germline V gene has CDR1 SQVTM and CDR2 ANQGSEA. The CDR3 DNA reads TGCAGCGTTGCAGGGGGCTATCGTCAGCCCCAGCATTTT. Translating gives CSVAGGYRQPQHF. Combining the CDR3 with reference TRBV29-1 and TRBJ1-5 gives the whole variable domain SAVISQKPSRDICQRGTSLTIQCQVDSQVTMMFWYRQQPGQSLTLIATANQGSEATYESGFVIDKFPISRPNLTFSTLTVSNMSPEDSSIYLCSVAGGYRQPQHFGDGTRLSIL.

This chain connects TRBV28 to TRBJ1-4, with D perhaps TRBD1 (5 bases). The CDR3 spans 15 residues. Germline CDR1 is MDHEN and CDR2 is SYDVKM. Trimming pared 5 bases from V and 3 bases from J, leaving 13 bases between. The CDR3 is CASSPYRRPNEKLFF. CDR3 DNA sequence: TGTGCCAGCAGTCCTTACAGGCGACCTAATGAAAAACTGTTTTTT.

The V and J genes are TRBV18 and TRBJ2-5, with 11 bases identical to TRBD2. CDR3 size: 15 residues. Germline-derived CDR1 and CDR2 are KGHSH and LQKENI. J was trimmed by 5 bases and V by 6 bases; bases with no gene match: 8. The CDR3, as DNA: TGTGCCAGCTCTTCGACGACTAGCGGGAAGGAGACCCAGTACTTC. Translating gives CASSSTTSGKETQYF.

Remarks on this clone: This CDR3 is also generated by other DNA sequences in the sample. This chain links TRBV10-3 with TRBJ1-5; tentative D call: TRBD1 (5 bases). V gave up 8 bases and J gave up 6 bases, with 14 bases separating them. Germline values: CDR1 ENHRY, CDR2 SYGVKD. There are 13 residues in the CDR3. CDR3 loop: CAIGEQRGQPQHF. CDR3 in DNA: TGTGCCATCGGGGAACAAAGGGGTCAGCCCCAGCATTTT.

The chain has TRBV6-6 and TRBJ1-3; 8 bases agree with TRBD1. The CDR3 loop spans 14 amino acids. CDR1 is MNHNY and CDR2 is SVGAGI in the germline V gene (reference sequence). Trimming removed 2 bases from V and 4 bases from J; junction bases left unmatched: 1. CDR3 region: CASSYRDRGNTIYF. Here the CDR3 DNA reads TGTGCCAGCAGTTACCGGGACAGGGGAAACACCATATATTTT.

The chain employs TRBV7-8 and TRBJ1-5, with a tentative D call TRBD1 (6 bases). V dropped 1 base and J dropped 4 bases, with 8 bases sitting between them. The V gene's germline CDR1 is SGHVS and CDR2 FQNEAQ. This CDR3 is built from 14 residues. The DNA of the CDR3 is TGTGCCAGCAGCTTAGAGGGGGGGAATCAGCCCCAGCATTTT. Its protein is CASSLEGGNQPQHF.

The genes are TRBV5-1 and TRBJ1-3; no firm D call. V gave up 0 bases and J gave up 0 bases, with 10 bases separating them. The germline V gene encodes CDR1 SGHRS and CDR2 YFSETQ. The length of the CDR3 is 16 residues. In DNA form, the CDR3 reads TGCGCCAGCAGCTTGGGCGGTGGTGGCTCTGGAAACACCATATATTTT. It codes for CASSLGGGGSGNTIYF.

This chain connects TRBV6-5 to TRBJ2-7, with 8 bases matching TRBD1. V lost 7 bases and J lost 5; bases outside the gene matches: 10. CDR3 size: 14 residues. CDR1 and CDR2 from the germline V gene are MNHEY and SVGAGI. The CDR3 DNA reads as TGTGCCAGCACCCCGGGGACAGGAGGGGACGAGCAGTACTTC. Protein product: CASTPGTGGDEQYF.

The chain employs TRBV10-3 and TRBJ2-2; TRBD1 might be the D (5 bases). Per the germline V gene, CDR1 is ENHRY and CDR2 is SYGVKD. The ends were cut back, 5 bases at V and 2 bases at J, with 9 bases in the middle. CDR3 length: 14 residues. Written as DNA, the CDR3 is TGTGCCATCAGTCGGCAGGGTAACACCGGGGAGCTGTTTTTT. Its translation: CAISRQGNTGELFF.

The chain links TRBV6-5 to TRBJ2-7; 8 bases match TRBD1. The germline V gene encodes CDR1 MNHEY and CDR2 SVGAGI. The CDR3 extends over 14 amino acids. J lost 2 bases, V lost 8 bases, and 8 bases had no gene match. CDR3 in DNA: TGTGCCAGCTTCGGGGGACAGGCAGCCTACGAGCAGTACTTC. This codes for CASFGGQAAYEQYF.

In this sample, this clone turned up once. In DNA form, the CDR3 reads TGTGCCAGCAGCCCCACAGCAGATACGCAGTATTTT. Its translation is CASSPTADTQYF. The chain joins TRBV7-9 to TRBJ2-3; D is ambiguous. This CDR3 region has 12 residues. Germline V gene lookup returns CDR1 SEHNR and CDR2 FQNEAQ (reference sequence). Trimming cost V 5 bases and J 4 bases, with 7 bases left between them.

The chain is built from TRBV28 and TRBJ2-4; D is uncertain. In germline, CDR1 is MDHEN, CDR2 SYDVKM. The CDR3 contains 11 residues. Trimming took off 2 bases at V and 9 bases at J, with 5 bases between the two ends. CDR3 in amino acids: CASSLGRIQYF. The DNA of the CDR3 is TGTGCCAGCAGTTTAGGCCGCATTCAGTACTTC.

This chain joins TRBV7-2 and TRBJ2-2; 7 bases map to TRBD2. Unmatched junction bases numbered 4, after V lost 3 bases and J lost 6 bases. Germline lookup yields CDR1 SGHTA and CDR2 FQGNSA. This CDR3 spans 14 amino acids. The CDR3 sequence is CASSFGAGAGELFF. The CDR3 coding sequence is TGTGCCAGCAGCTTTGGGGCGGGGGCCGGGGAGCTGTTTTTT.

The CDR3, as DNA: TGTGCCAGCAGTGAATATAGGCCGGGTTTGGACGAGCAGTACTTC. Its protein product is CASSEYRPGLDEQYF. This chain uses TRBV25-1 with TRBJ2-7; D is unresolved. Germline V gene lookup returns CDR1 MGHDK and CDR2 SYGVNS. Trimming stripped 0 bases from V and 5 bases from J, with 14 bases between. The CDR3 covers 15 residues.

As regards this clone: Germline and junction disagree at one end, which may indicate a read error. The J gene is TRBJ2-1, the V gene TRBV20-1, with D unresolved. Looked up from germline, CDR1 is DFQATT and CDR2 is SNEGSKA (reference sequence). This CDR3 comprises 10 residues. CDR3 nucleotide sequence: TGCAGTGCGTCCTATAATGAGCAGTTCTTC. It is translated as CSASYNEQFF.

The chain couples TRBV18 to TRBJ1-1, with 9 bases aligning to TRBD1. The V and J ends lost 0 bases and 4 bases, in that order; junction bases with no gene match: 3. CDR1 and CDR2 (germline): KGHSH, LQKENI. This CDR3 is built from 15 residues. In nucleotides, the CDR3 is TGTGCCAGCTCACCACCGCGGACAGGGGCCACTGAAGCTTTCTTT. Its protein is CASSPPRTGATEAFF.

The rearrangement uses TRBV6-2 or TRBV6-3 and TRBJ1-2, with 10 bases lining up with TRBD1. From germline, CDR1 is MNHEY and CDR2 SVGEGT. Trimming removed 2 bases from V and 6 bases from J; junction bases left unmatched: 3. The CDR3 totals 14 residues. CDR3 nucleotides: TGTGCCAGCAGTTACGCGGGACAGGGGCATGGCTACACCTTC. Translating gives CASSYAGQGHGYTF.

The V call is TRBV6-1, the J call TRBJ1-3; D unresolved. Trimming cost V 4 bases and J 4 bases, with 17 bases left between them. CDR3 length: 16 amino acids. Germline CDR1 is MNHNS and CDR2 is SASEGT. This chain's CDR3 is CASSVMHDLVGNTIYF. The CDR3 region has the DNA TGTGCCAGCAGTGTAATGCACGACTTAGTCGGAAACACCATATATTTT.